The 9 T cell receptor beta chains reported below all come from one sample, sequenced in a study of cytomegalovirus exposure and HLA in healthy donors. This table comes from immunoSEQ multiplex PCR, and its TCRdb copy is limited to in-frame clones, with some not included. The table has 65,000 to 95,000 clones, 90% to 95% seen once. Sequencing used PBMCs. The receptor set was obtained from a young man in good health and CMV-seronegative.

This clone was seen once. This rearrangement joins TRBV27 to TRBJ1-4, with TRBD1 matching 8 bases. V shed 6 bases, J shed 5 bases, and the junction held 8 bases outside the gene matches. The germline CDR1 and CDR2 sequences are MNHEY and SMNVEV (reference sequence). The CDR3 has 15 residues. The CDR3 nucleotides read TGTGCCAGCAGCTGGTCGACAGGGGCAAATGAAAAACTGTTTTTT. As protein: CASSWSTGANEKLFF.

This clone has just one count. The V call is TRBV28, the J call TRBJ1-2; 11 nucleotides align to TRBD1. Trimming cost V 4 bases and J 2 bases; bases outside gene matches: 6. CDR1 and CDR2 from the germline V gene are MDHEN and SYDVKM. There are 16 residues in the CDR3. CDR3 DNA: TGTGCCAGCAGTTCCCCCGGGACAGGGGGAAACTATGGCTACACCTTC. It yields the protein CASSSPGTGGNYGYTF.

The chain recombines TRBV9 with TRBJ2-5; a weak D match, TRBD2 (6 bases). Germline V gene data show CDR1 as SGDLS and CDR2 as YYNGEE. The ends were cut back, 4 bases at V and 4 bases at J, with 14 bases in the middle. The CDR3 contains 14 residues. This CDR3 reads CASSPEGTGETQYF. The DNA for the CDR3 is TGTGCCAGCAGCCCCGAGGGGACTGGAGAGACCCAGTACTTC.

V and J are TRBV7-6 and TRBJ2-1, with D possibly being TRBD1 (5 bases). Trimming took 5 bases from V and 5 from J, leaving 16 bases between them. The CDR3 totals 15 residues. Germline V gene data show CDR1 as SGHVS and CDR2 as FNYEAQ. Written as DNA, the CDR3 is TGTGCCAGCAGCCCCATAAGGGGAAGGAACAATGAGCAGTTCTTC. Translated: CASSPIRGRNNEQFF.

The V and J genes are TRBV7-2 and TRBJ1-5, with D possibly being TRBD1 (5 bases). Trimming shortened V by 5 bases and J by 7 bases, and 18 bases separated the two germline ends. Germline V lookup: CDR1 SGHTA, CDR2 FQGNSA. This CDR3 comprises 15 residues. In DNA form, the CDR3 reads TGTGCCAGCAGCCCCCTGGGGGGGAAGGGGCAGCCCCAGCATTTT. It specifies CASSPLGGKGQPQHF.

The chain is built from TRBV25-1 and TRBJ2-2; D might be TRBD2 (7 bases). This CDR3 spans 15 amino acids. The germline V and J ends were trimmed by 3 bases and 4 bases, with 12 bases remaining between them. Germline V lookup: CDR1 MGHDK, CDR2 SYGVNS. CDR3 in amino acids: CASSDWGGGTGELFF. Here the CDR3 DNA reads TGTGCCAGCAGTGATTGGGGAGGGGGCACCGGGGAGCTGTTTTTT.

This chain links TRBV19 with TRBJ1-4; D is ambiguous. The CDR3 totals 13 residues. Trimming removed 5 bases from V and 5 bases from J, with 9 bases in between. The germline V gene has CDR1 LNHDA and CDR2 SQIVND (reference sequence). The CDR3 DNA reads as TGTGCCAGTAGTCTACAGCTAAATGAAAAACTGTTTTTT. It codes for CASSLQLNEKLFF.

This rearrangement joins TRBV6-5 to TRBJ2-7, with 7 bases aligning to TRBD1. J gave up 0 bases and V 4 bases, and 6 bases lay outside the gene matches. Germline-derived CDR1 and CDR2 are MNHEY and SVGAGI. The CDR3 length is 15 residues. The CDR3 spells CASSSATGSSYEQYF. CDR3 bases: TGTGCCAGCAGTTCCGCGACAGGGAGCTCCTACGAGCAGTACTTC.

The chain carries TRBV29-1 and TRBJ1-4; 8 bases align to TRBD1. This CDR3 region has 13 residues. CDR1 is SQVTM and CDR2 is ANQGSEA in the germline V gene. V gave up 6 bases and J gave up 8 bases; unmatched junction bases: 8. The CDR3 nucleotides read TGCAGCGTCCGACAGGGGCCAATGGAAAAACTGTTTTTT. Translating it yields CSVRQGPMEKLFF.